The source of this TCR beta chain is a study of blood T cell repertoires in COVID-19. Clones were sequenced by immunoSEQ multiplex PCR, and TCRdb holds only the in-frame ones, with some missing. The sample consists of approximately 97,000 clones, around 73% of them appearing once. This clone came up once. The receptor's source is a man in his sixties with active or convalescent COVID-19. The sequencing sample was made of peripheral blood.

This CDR3 is CASSLTGSYNEQFF. The DNA of the CDR3 is TGTGCCAGCAGCTTGACAGGTTCCTACAATGAGCAGTTCTTC. This chain links TRBV11-2 with TRBJ2-1; a weak D match, TRBD1 (6 bases). The V end was cut by 3 bases, the J end by 1 base, with 7 bases between. Germline V CDR1 and CDR2: SGHAT, FQNNGV. This CDR3 contains 14 residues.